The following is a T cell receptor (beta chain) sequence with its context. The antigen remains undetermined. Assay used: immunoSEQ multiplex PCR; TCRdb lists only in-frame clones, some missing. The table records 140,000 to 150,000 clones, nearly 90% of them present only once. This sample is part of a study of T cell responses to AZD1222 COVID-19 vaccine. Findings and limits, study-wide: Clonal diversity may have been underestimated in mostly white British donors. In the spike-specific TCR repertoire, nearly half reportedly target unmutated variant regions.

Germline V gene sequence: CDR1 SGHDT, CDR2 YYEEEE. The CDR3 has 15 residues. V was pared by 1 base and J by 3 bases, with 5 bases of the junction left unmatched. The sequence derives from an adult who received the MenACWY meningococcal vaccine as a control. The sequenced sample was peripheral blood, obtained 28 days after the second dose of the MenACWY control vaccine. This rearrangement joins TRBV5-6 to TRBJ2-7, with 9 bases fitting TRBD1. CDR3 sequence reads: CASSLMGQGYYEQYF. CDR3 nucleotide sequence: TGTGCCAGCAGCTTGATGGGACAGGGCTACTACGAGCAGTACTTC.